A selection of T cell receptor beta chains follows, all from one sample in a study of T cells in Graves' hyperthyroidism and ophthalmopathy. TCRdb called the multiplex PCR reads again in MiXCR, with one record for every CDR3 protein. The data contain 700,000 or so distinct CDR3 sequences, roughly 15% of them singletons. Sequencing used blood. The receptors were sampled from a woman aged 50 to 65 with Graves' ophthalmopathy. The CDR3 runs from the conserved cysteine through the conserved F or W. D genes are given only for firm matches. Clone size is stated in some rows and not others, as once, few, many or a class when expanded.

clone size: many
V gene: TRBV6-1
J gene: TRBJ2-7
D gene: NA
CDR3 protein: CASSRTDGTYEQYF
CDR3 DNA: TGTGCCAGCAGTCGAACGGACGGGACCTACGAGCAGTACTTC

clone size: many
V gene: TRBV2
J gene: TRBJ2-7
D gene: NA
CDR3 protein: CASGNYEQYF
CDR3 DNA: TGTGCCAGCGGCAACTACGAGCAGTACTTC

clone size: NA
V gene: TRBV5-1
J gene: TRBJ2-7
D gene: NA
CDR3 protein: CASAVGGLLYEQYF
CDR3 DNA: TGCGCCAGCGCGGTGGGGGGATTACTCTACGAGCAGTACTTC

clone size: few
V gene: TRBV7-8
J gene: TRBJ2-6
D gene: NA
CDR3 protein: CASSLQGFVSGANVLTF
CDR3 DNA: TGTGCCAGCAGCTTACAGGGTTTTGTATCTGGGGCCAACGTCCTGACTTTC

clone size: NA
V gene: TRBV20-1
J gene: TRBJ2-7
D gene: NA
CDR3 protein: CSARDKARYEQYF
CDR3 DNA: TGCAGTGCTAGAGATAAGGCTCGGTACGAGCAGTACTTC

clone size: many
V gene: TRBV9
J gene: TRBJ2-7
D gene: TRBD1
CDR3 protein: CASSPVQGGRKANEQYF
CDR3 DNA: TGTGCCAGCAGCCCCGTCCAAGGGGGCCGCAAAGCCAACGAGCAGTACTTC

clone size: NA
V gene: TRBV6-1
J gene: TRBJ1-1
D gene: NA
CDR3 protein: CASSPPVGAQGNTEAFF
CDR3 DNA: TGTGCCAGCAGTCCTCCAGTGGGGGCGCAAGGGAACACTGAAGCTTTCTTT

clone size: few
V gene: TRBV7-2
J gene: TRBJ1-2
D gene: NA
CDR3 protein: CASSLVIRGELTYGYTF
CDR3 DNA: TGTGCCAGCAGCTTAGTCATCCGGGGCGAATTGACCTATGGCTACACCTTC

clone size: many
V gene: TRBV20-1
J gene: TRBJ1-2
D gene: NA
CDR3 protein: CSAREQFNYGYTF
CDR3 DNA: TGCAGTGCTAGGGAGCAATTCAACTATGGCTACACCTTC

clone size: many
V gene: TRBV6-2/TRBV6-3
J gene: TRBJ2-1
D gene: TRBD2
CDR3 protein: CASSYVLAGGYNEQFF
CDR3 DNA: TGTGCCAGCAGTTACGTCCTAGCGGGAGGTTACAATGAGCAGTTCTTC

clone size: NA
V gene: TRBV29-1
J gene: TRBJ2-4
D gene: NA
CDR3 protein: CSVEGTATGNIQYF
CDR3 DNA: TGCAGCGTTGAAGGGACAGCCACGGGAAACATTCAGTACTTC

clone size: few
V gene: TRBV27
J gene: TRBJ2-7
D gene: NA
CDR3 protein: CASSTSLAIYEQYF
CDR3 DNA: TGTGCCAGCAGTACCTCCCTTGCTATTTACGAGCAGTACTTC

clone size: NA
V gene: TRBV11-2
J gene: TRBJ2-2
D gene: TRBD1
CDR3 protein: CASSSDRDRSTGELFF
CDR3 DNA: TGTGCCAGCAGCTCCGACCGGGACAGGTCCACCGGGGAGCTGTTTTTT

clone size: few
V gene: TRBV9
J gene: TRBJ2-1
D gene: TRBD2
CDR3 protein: CASSVEGGLAWNEQFF
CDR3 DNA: TGTGCCAGCAGCGTAGAGGGGGGACTAGCGTGGAATGAGCAGTTCTTC

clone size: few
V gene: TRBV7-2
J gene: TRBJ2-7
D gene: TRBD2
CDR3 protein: CASSLASGSIDEQYF
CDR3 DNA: TGTGCCAGCAGCTTAGCTAGCGGGAGTATCGACGAGCAGTACTTC

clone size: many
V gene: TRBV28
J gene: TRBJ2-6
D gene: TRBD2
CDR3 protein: CASRHETSASGANVLTF
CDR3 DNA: TGTGCCAGCAGGCACGAGACTAGCGCGTCTGGGGCCAACGTCCTGACTTTC

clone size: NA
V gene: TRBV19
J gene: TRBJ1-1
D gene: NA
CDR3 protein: CASRGVANTEAFF
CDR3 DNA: TGTGCCAGTAGGGGGGTTGCGAACACTGAAGCTTTCTTT

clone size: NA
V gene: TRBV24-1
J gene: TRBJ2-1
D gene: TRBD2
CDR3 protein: CATSELGLAGYNEQFF
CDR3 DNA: TGTGCCACCAGTGAATTAGGACTAGCGGGTTACAATGAGCAGTTCTTC

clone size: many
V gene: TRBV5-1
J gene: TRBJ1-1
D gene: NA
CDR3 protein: CASSWSTGLNTEAFF
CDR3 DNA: TGCGCCAGCAGCTGGTCGACAGGCTTAAACACTGAAGCTTTCTTT

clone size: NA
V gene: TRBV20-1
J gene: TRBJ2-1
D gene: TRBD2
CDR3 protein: CSASGASGRSSRRAIYNEQFF
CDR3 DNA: TGCAGTGCTAGCGGGGCTAGCGGGAGAAGTTCAAGGCGGGCTATCTACAATGAGCAGTTCTTC

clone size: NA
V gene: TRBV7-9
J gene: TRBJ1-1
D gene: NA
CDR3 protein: CASSSNRFRLDTEAFF
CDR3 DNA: TGTGCCAGCAGCTCGAACAGGTTCCGGCTTGACACTGAAGCTTTCTTT

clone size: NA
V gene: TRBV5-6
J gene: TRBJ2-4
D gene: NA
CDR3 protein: CASSWQGRVGNIQYF
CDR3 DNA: TGTGCCAGCAGCTGGCAGGGGAGGGTCGGAAACATTCAGTACTTC

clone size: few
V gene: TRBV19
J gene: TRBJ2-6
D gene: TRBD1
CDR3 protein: CASSTKTGVGANVLTF
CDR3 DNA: TGTGCCAGTAGTACTAAAACAGGGGTTGGGGCCAACGTCCTGACTTTC

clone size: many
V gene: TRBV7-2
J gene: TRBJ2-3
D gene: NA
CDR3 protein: CASSSQKRLTDTQYF
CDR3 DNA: TGTGCCAGCAGCTCCCAAAAGCGGCTCACAGATACGCAGTATTTT

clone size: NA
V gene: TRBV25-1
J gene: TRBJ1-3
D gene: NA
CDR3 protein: CASSELGSSSGNTIYF
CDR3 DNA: TGTGCCAGCAGTGAATTGGGGAGCTCCTCTGGAAACACCATATATTTT

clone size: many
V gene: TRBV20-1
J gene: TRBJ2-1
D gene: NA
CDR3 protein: CSARIPTKGNEQFF
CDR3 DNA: TGCAGTGCGCGCATACCCACTAAGGGGAATGAGCAGTTCTTC

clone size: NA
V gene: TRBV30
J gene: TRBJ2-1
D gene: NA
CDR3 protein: CAWSVGPAPYNERFF
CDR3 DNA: TGTGCCTGGAGTGTCGGGCCTGCTCCCTACAATGAGCGGTTCTTC

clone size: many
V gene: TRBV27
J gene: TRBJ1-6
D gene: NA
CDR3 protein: CASSLSLDKYNSPLHF
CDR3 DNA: TGTGCCAGCAGTTTATCGCTGGACAAGTATAATTCACCCCTCCACTTT

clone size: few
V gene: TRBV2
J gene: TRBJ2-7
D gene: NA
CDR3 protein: CASSFLQSPYEQYF
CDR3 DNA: TGTGCCAGCAGTTTCCTGCAGAGCCCCTACGAGCAGTACTTC